The 31 T cell receptor beta chains below come from one sample, sequenced in a study of shared clonotypes between healthy human individuals. Here immunoSEQ multiplex PCR was the method, and the copy in TCRdb shows in-frame clones only, minus some. The sample contains about 1.5 million clones, approximately 98% of which appear only once. The sequencing input was naive CD4+ T cells sorted from blood. Regarding subset: CD45RA+ positively selected. The receptors originated from a man aged 30 to 45 in good health.

The rearrangement uses TRBV28 and TRBJ2-3, with TRBD1 matching 8 bases. J gave up 3 bases and V 1 base, and 3 bases lay outside the gene matches. This CDR3 is 15 amino acids long. The germline V gene encodes CDR1 MDHEN and CDR2 SYDVKM. The CDR3 bases are TGTGCCAGCAGTTTATTCCGACAGGGGACAGATACGCAGTATTTT. Protein sequence: CASSLFRQGTDTQYF.

This rearrangement joins TRBV2 to TRBJ2-3, with D perhaps matching TRBD2 (5 bases). The CDR3 totals 14 residues. The V and J ends lost 6 bases and 0 bases respectively, with 10 bases between them. The germline CDR1 and CDR2 sequences are SNHLY and FYNNEI. This chain's CDR3 is CASRIAPSTDTQYF. The CDR3 DNA is TGTGCCAGCAGGATAGCGCCTAGCACAGATACGCAGTATTTT.

The chain uses TRBV11-3 and TRBJ2-1; D assignment may be TRBD1 or TRBD2 (6 bases each). Per the germline V gene, CDR1 is SGHNT and CDR2 is YENEEA. V lost 4 bases and J lost 5, with 15 bases in between. This CDR3 is built from 15 residues. The CDR3 protein is CASSSTMGGHNEQFF. The CDR3, as DNA: TGTGCCAGCAGCTCTACCATGGGGGGCCACAATGAGCAGTTCTTC.

The chain links TRBV11-2 to TRBJ2-2; possible D gene TRBD1, 5 bases. V was trimmed by 5 bases and J by 3 bases, leaving 16 bases between them. Germline V gives CDR1 SGHAT, CDR2 FQNNGV. There are 16 residues in the CDR3. The CDR3 protein is CASSPTVGQDTGELFF. DNA of the CDR3: TGTGCCAGCAGCCCAACTGTGGGGCAGGACACCGGGGAGCTGTTTTTT.

This clone came up once. J is TRBJ2-1 and V is TRBV6-9; 10 bases match TRBD2. The length of the CDR3 is 16 residues. The junction had 9 bases not matched to a gene; V was cut back by 2 bases and J by 8 bases. Germline V gene lookup returns CDR1 MNHGY and CDR2 SVAAGI. The CDR3 loop is CASSYNSSGSLHEQFF. In nucleotides, the CDR3 is TGTGCCAGCAGTTATAACTCTAGCGGGAGTTTACATGAGCAGTTCTTC.

Here the CDR3 DNA reads TGTGCCAGCAGTGAGGCGCAGGGGGTTGGAAACACCATATATTTT. Translation: CASSEAQGVGNTIYF. The gene calls are TRBV28 and TRBJ1-3; 7 bases match TRBD1. Germline-derived CDR1 and CDR2 are MDHEN and SYDVKM. The CDR3 runs 15 residues. Trimming at V came to 5 bases and at J to 3 bases, leaving 7 bases not matched to a gene.

The rearrangement joins TRBV28 to TRBJ1-2; 7 nucleotides agree with TRBD1. CDR1 and CDR2 from the germline V gene are MDHEN and SYDVKM. The CDR3 has 16 amino acids. V trimming: 4 bases; J trimming: 2 bases; junction bases outside the gene matches: 10. The CDR3 sequence: CASSSLQKTGNYGYTF. The CDR3 DNA is TGTGCCAGCAGTTCCCTTCAAAAGACAGGGAACTATGGCTACACCTTC.

The V gene is TRBV7-2, the J gene TRBJ1-5, with D unresolved. Trimming cost V 1 base and J 9 bases, with 4 bases left between them. From germline, CDR1 is SGHTA and CDR2 FQGNSA. CDR3 length: 11 amino acids. CDR3 region: CASSLVGPQHF. As DNA, the CDR3 is TGTGCCAGCAGCTTAGTTGGGCCCCAGCATTTT.

This sequence joins TRBV27 and TRBJ2-5, with TRBD2 matching 11 bases. The CDR3 is 18 amino acids. Germline V gene data show CDR1 as MNHEY and CDR2 as SMNVEV (reference sequence). The V segment lost 4 bases and the J segment 5 bases; nucleotides outside the gene matches: 15. The CDR3 reads CASSSRNLAGGLGETQYF. CDR3 DNA sequence: TGTGCCAGCAGTTCCCGCAATTTAGCGGGAGGGCTAGGGGAGACCCAGTACTTC.

In the case of this clone: Other DNA sequences from this sample encode an identical CDR3 as well. This rearrangement joins TRBV5-4 to TRBJ2-3; the D is unclear. The CDR3 sequence is 13 residues long. The V gene lost 0 bases and the J gene lost 3 bases, with 5 bases spanning the gap. The V gene's germline CDR1 is SGHNT and CDR2 YYREEE (reference sequence). The CDR3 sequence: CASSLDSTDTQYF. CDR3 sequence (DNA): TGTGCCAGCAGCTTGGACAGTACAGATACGCAGTATTTT. Looking up the rest from reference TRBV5-4 and TRBJ2-3 gives the full variable domain: ETGVTQSPTHLIKTRGQQVTLRCSSQSGHNTVSWYQQALGQGPQFIFQYYREEENGRGNFPPRFSGLQFPNYSSELNVNALELDDSALYLCASSLDSTDTQYFGPGTRLTVL.

This clone was seen only once. J is TRBJ2-3 and V is TRBV29-1, with no clear D. The CDR3 has 14 amino acids. Germline CDR1 SQVTM, CDR2 ANQGSEA. Trimming took off 5 bases at V and 5 bases at J, with 17 bases between the two ends. The CDR3 reads CSVSFILVRDTQYF. The CDR3 nucleotides are TGCAGCGTTTCTTTTATTCTGGTTCGAGATACGCAGTATTTT.

The J gene is TRBJ2-5, the V gene TRBV7-9; D tentatively fits TRBD1 or TRBD2 (5 bases each). This CDR3 is built from 16 residues. CDR1 and CDR2 from the germline V gene are SEHNR and FQNEAQ (reference sequence). Trimming took off 5 bases at V and 0 bases at J, with 16 bases between the two ends. This CDR3 is CASSVQRGKYQETQYF. CDR3 DNA: TGTGCCAGCAGCGTACAGAGGGGCAAGTACCAAGAGACCCAGTACTTC.

Points on this clone: Other DNA sequences within the sample encode an identical CDR3. The chain employs TRBV25-1 and TRBJ2-7, with D maybe TRBD2 (6 bases). The CDR3 contains 14 residues. The V end was cut by 4 bases, the J end by 2 bases, with 12 bases between. Germline CDR1 is MGHDK and CDR2 is SYGVNS. The CDR3 DNA reads TGTGCCAGCAGTGCTTCGGGACTCCCCTACGAGCAGTACTTC. This gives the protein CASSASGLPYEQYF.

The V gene is TRBV5-1, the J gene TRBJ2-1; the D is unclear. This CDR3 is 12 amino acids long. V was cut by 6 bases and J by 7 bases, with 11 bases left in between. Germline CDR1 reads SGHRS; CDR2 reads YFSETQ. The CDR3 DNA reads as TGCGCCAGCACTTTACGAGAGAATGAGCAGTTCTTC. Translation: CASTLRENEQFF.

The genes are TRBV11-2 and TRBJ2-3; D uncertain. CDR1 is SGHAT and CDR2 is FQNNGV in the germline V gene. The CDR3 consists of 17 residues. Deletions cut 1 base from V and 2 bases from J, with 16 bases between. In nucleotides, the CDR3 is TGTGCCAGCAGCTTAGGTTGGCGCCCTAAACCCACAGATACGCAGTATTTT. It yields the protein CASSLGWRPKPTDTQYF. Full variable domain (missing parts from reference TRBV11-2 and TRBJ2-3): EAGVAQSPRYKIIEKRQSVAFWCNPISGHATLYWYQQILGQGPKLLIQFQNNGVVDDSQLPKDRFSAERLKGVDSTLKIQPAKLEDSAVYLCASSLGWRPKPTDTQYFGPGTRLTVL.

V and J are TRBV10-2 and TRBJ2-5, with a weak D call TRBD1 (6 bases). Trimming left V 6 bases short and J 0 bases short, with 17 bases between. Per the germline V gene, CDR1 is WSHSY and CDR2 is SAAADI. CDR3 length: 16 amino acids. CDR3 amino acids: CASREQRHRDQETQYF. DNA of the CDR3: TGCGCCAGCAGGGAACAACGCCACAGGGACCAAGAGACCCAGTACTTC.

The CDR3 sequence: CASSIGRGTKEKLFF. For the CDR3, the DNA is TGTGCCAGTAGTATAGGTCGTGGGACGAAGGAAAAACTGTTTTTT. The genes are TRBV19 and TRBJ1-4; D is perhaps TRBD1 (5 bases). With 1 base removed from V and 8 bases from J, the gap between germline ends came to 14 bases. Germline assignment: CDR1 LNHDA and CDR2 SQIVND (reference sequence). This CDR3 contains 15 residues.

The gene calls are TRBV5-4 and TRBJ2-5; possibly TRBD1 or TRBD2 for D (5 bases each). The CDR3 sequence is 14 residues long. Germline V lookup: CDR1 SGHNT, CDR2 YYREEE (reference sequence). Trimming stripped 6 bases from V and 2 bases from J, with 14 bases between. The CDR3 DNA reads as TGTGCCAGCAACCAATGGGACCAACAAGAGACCCAGTACTTC. Translating gives CASNQWDQQETQYF.

V and J are TRBV19 and TRBJ2-1; possibly TRBD1 for D (5 bases). V dropped 7 bases and J dropped 5 bases, with 18 bases sitting between them. This CDR3 has 15 amino acids. Germline V gene sequence: CDR1 LNHDA, CDR2 SQIVND (reference sequence). The CDR3 bases are TGTGCCAGTACCACCCCAAGGGGTCGGGACAATGAGCAGTTCTTC. This encodes CASTTPRGRDNEQFF.

The chain links TRBV19 to TRBJ2-7; D possibly matches TRBD1 or TRBD2 (5 bases each). Germline V CDR1 and CDR2: LNHDA, SQIVND (reference sequence). V lost 5 bases and J lost 0, with 11 bases in between. The CDR3 is 14 amino acids. This CDR3 reads CASSALGDSYEQYF. CDR3 nucleotides: TGTGCCAGTAGTGCCTTGGGGGACTCCTACGAGCAGTACTTC.

Points on this clone: Other DNA variants within this sample encode the same CDR3. The chain combines TRBV2 with TRBJ1-5; D is perhaps TRBD1 (6 bases). Germline CDR1 and CDR2: SNHLY and FYNNEI. The V and J ends lost 4 bases and 2 bases respectively, with 9 bases between them. The length of the CDR3 is 14 residues. The CDR3 loop is CASSVRGGNQPQHF. CDR3 sequence (DNA): TGTGCCAGCAGTGTCAGGGGAGGCAATCAGCCCCAGCATTTT.

The chain carries TRBV5-1 and TRBJ2-1, with 14 bases matching TRBD2. The trim removed 6 bases at V and 5 bases at J, leaving 4 bases unmatched. Germline CDR1 SGHRS, CDR2 YFSETQ. CDR3 length: 15 residues. CDR3 sequence reads: CASTPGLAGDNEQFF. For the CDR3, the DNA is TGCGCCAGCACCCCGGGACTAGCGGGGGACAATGAGCAGTTCTTC.

V is TRBV19 and J is TRBJ2-1; 11 bases are shared with TRBD1. Germline loops: CDR1 LNHDA, CDR2 SQIVND (reference sequence). The CDR3 loop spans 16 amino acids. The trim removed 4 bases at V and 8 bases at J, leaving 10 bases unmatched. The CDR3 nucleotides read TGTGCCAGTAGTAACCCCGGGACAGGGGGGAGATATGAGCAGTTCTTC. It encodes CASSNPGTGGRYEQFF.

This chain links TRBV7-9 with TRBJ2-1; the D gene is possibly TRBD2 (5 bases). Germline CDR1 and CDR2: SEHNR and FQNEAQ (reference sequence). The CDR3 has 12 residues. V lost 5 bases to trimming and J lost 8 bases, with 10 bases between them. The CDR3 coding sequence is TGTGCCAGCAGCCAAGGGAGTTATGAGCAGTTCTTC. This gives the protein CASSQGSYEQFF. Filled out from reference TRBV7-9 and TRBJ2-1, the complete variable domain reads DTGVSQNPRHKITKRGQNVTFRCDPISEHNRLYWYRQTLGQGPEFLTYFQNEAQLEKSRLLSDRFSAERPKGSFSTLEIQRTEQGDSAMYLCASSQGSYEQFFGPGTRLTVL.

Comment on this clone: Other nucleotide sequences in the sample specify the same CDR3. The chain uses TRBV18 and TRBJ2-7; no definite D call. Per the germline V gene, CDR1 is KGHSH and CDR2 is LQKENI. Trimming removed 3 bases at V and 3 bases at J, with 12 bases between. The CDR3 totals 14 residues. CDR3 DNA sequence: TGTGCCAGCTCACCTCAAACAGAGAGCTACGAGCAGTACTTC. It yields the protein CASSPQTESYEQYF.

The rearrangement joins TRBV18 to TRBJ2-3; 10 bases are a match to TRBD1. The CDR3 has 15 amino acids. The trim removed 3 bases at V and 4 bases at J, leaving 4 bases unmatched. Per the germline V gene, CDR1 is KGHSH and CDR2 is LQKENI. The CDR3 region is CASSPRDRGSDTQYF. In DNA form, the CDR3 reads TGTGCCAGCTCACCGCGGGACAGGGGCTCAGATACGCAGTATTTT.

V and J are TRBV2 and TRBJ2-5; tentatively, D is TRBD2 (5 bases). V shed 1 base and J shed 2 bases, with 14 bases lying between them. This CDR3 is built from 16 residues. Per the germline V gene, CDR1 is SNHLY and CDR2 is FYNNEI. The CDR3 sequence: CASSEEMGERQETQYF. DNA of the CDR3: TGTGCCAGCAGTGAAGAAATGGGAGAGCGTCAAGAGACCCAGTACTTC.

J is TRBJ2-5 and V is TRBV29-1; either TRBD1 or TRBD2 may supply D (6 bases each). Germline V gene lookup returns CDR1 SQVTM and CDR2 ANQGSEA. The CDR3 extends over 15 amino acids. V gave up 4 bases and J gave up 4 bases, with 19 bases separating them. CDR3 in amino acids: CSVAPGGASGETQYF. CDR3 nucleotide sequence: TGCAGCGTTGCCCCCGGGGGCGCTTCAGGAGAGACCCAGTACTTC. The whole variable domain, remainder taken from reference TRBV29-1 and TRBJ2-5, is SAVISQKPSRDICQRGTSLTIQCQVDSQVTMMFWYRQQPGQSLTLIATANQGSEATYESGFVIDKFPISRPNLTFSTLTVSNMSPEDSSIYLCSVAPGGASGETQYFGPGTRLLVL.

The CDR3 reads CASSFGFSGTYEQYF. Written as DNA, the CDR3 is TGTGCCAGCAGTTTCGGGTTTTCCGGGACCTACGAGCAGTACTTC. The J gene is TRBJ2-7, the V gene TRBV28; possible D gene TRBD2, 5 bases. Germline V gene sequence: CDR1 MDHEN, CDR2 SYDVKM. There are 15 residues in the CDR3. Trimming left V 3 bases short and J 2 bases short, with 14 bases between. Together with reference TRBV28 and TRBJ2-7, the CDR3 gives the full variable domain: DVKVTQSSRYLVKRTGEKVFLECVQDMDHENMFWYRQDPGLGLRLIYFSYDVKMKEKGDIPEGYSVSREKKERFSLILESASTNQTSMYLCASSFGFSGTYEQYFGPGTRLTVT.

The V gene is TRBV7-2, the J gene TRBJ2-5; TRBD2 is a possible D gene (6 bases). There are 13 residues in the CDR3. The V and J ends lost 8 bases and 0 bases respectively, with 10 bases between them. CDR1 and CDR2 (germline): SGHTA, FQGNSA. CDR3: CASGRGYQETQYF. CDR3 nucleotide sequence: TGTGCCAGCGGCCGGGGGTACCAAGAGACCCAGTACTTC.

This chain uses TRBV19 with TRBJ2-1; TRBD2 might be the D (5 bases). The V and J ends lost 1 base and 0 bases respectively, with 10 bases between them. Germline values: CDR1 LNHDA, CDR2 SQIVND (reference sequence). This CDR3 is 16 amino acids long. This CDR3 reads CASSIGRDHSYNEQFF. CDR3 bases: TGTGCCAGTAGTATAGGACGGGATCACTCCTACAATGAGCAGTTCTTC.